The present TCR beta chain was sequenced within a study of blood T cell repertoires in COVID-19. From germline, CDR1 is SEHNR and CDR2 FQNEAQ (reference sequence). V shed 6 bases and J 9 bases; nucleotides not matched to a gene: 15. The CDR3 consists of 16 residues. Method: immunoSEQ multiplex PCR; TCRdb's copy keeps in-frame clones and lacks some. The sample shows fewer than 300,000 clones, over 70% of them seen only once. This TCR derives from a man at least 80 years old with acute or convalescent COVID-19. Sequencing input: peripheral blood. The V and J genes are TRBV7-9 and TRBJ2-1, with 9 bases lining up with TRBD1. For the CDR3, the DNA is TGTGCCAGCAGACCTGGTCCGACAGGGGGTCTTAGTGAGCAGTTCTTC. It translates to CASRPGPTGGLSEQFF.